This T cell receptor beta chain was recorded in a study of blood T cell repertoires in COVID-19. The method was immunoSEQ multiplex PCR; TCRdb's version includes in-frame clones alone and lacks a portion of them. The table has 90,000 to 130,000 clones, roughly 87% seen once. CDR3 length equals 19 residues. The V segment lost 1 base and the J segment 0 bases; nucleotides outside the gene matches: 11. CDR1 and CDR2 from the germline V gene are LGHNA and YNFKEQ. The sample was peripheral blood. V is TRBV4-2 and J is TRBJ2-1, with TRBD2 matching 8 bases. The clonotype originates from a human donor in a cohort sampled during active COVID-19. The CDR3 DNA is TGTGCCAGCAGCCAAGCGATGAGCGGGAGAACAAGCTCCTACAATGAGCAGTTCTTC. It codes for CASSQAMSGRTSSYNEQFF.